The next 2 T cell receptor beta chains were all read from a single sample in a study of blood T cell repertoires in COVID-19 (TCRdb year 2020). The library relied on the immunoSEQ multiplex PCR assay. What TCRdb holds here is the immuneACCESS table cut down to in-frame rearrangements. Part of the clones is not present; checked against another copy, under half of the missing clones reflect an unresolved V gene, and the others are unexplained. The table for this sample lists roughly 100,000 clones; around 80% of them were counted only once. In total, the top ten clones hold around a fifth of the sample. Specimen: peripheral blood. These TCRs come from a human donor in a cohort sampled during active COVID-19.

The chain employs TRBV24-1 and TRBJ1-2; 9 bases are shared with TRBD1. CDR1 and CDR2 (germline): KGHDR, SFDVKD. CDR3 length: 14 amino acids. V lost 4 bases and J lost 8; bases outside the gene matches: 7. CDR3 nucleotide sequence: TGTGCCACCAGTGACCAAGGACAGGGGTGGGGCTACACCTTC. Its protein product is CATSDQGQGWGYTF.

The genes are TRBV5-1 and TRBJ2-1; tentatively, D is TRBD1 (6 bases). Trimming took 2 bases from V and 6 from J, leaving 15 bases between them. Germline CDR1 is SGHRS and CDR2 is YFSETQ. This CDR3 spans 15 amino acids. Written as DNA, the CDR3 is TGCGCCAGCAGCTTAGGACAGTCCTTAGGCAATGAGCAGTTCTTC. It encodes CASSLGQSLGNEQFF.